These 7 T cell receptor beta chains originate from one sample sequenced in a study of OX40 agonist ivuxolimab in advanced cancers. Sequencing was performed with immunoSEQ multiplex PCR; in TCRdb, only in-frame clones are kept and a portion is missing. The sample lists 53,000 or so clones, roughly 89% occurring once. The sequences come from CD4+ or CD8+ T cells sorted from blood, collected in a trial of the OX40 agonist ivuxolimab. The receptors were sampled from an adult with an advanced solid tumor such as melanoma, head and neck, liver or kidney cancer.

The chain recombines TRBV6-5 with TRBJ2-2; either TRBD1 or TRBD2 may fit D (5 bases each). Deletions cut 5 bases from V and 4 bases from J, with 14 bases between. The CDR3 covers 15 residues. Germline V CDR1 and CDR2: MNHEY, SVGAGI. CDR3 DNA: TGTGCCAGCAGTCGGGACCCACGAGGCACCGGGGAGCTGTTTTTT. It yields the protein CASSRDPRGTGELFF.

This clone was seen just once. This rearrangement joins TRBV5-4 to TRBJ1-6; D gene unclear. The CDR3 loop spans 15 amino acids. The V gene lost 4 bases and the J gene lost 7 bases, with 15 bases spanning the gap. Germline CDR1 SGHNT, CDR2 YYREEE (reference sequence). This CDR3 reads CASSGPTPGNSPLHF. For the CDR3, the DNA is TGTGCCAGCAGCGGACCGACCCCCGGGAATTCACCCCTCCACTTT.

The V call is TRBV5-4, the J call TRBJ2-1; TRBD1 matches 8 bases. The CDR3 sequence is 17 residues long. Germline CDR1 reads SGHNT; CDR2 reads YYREEE (reference sequence). Germline trimming cut 4 bases from V and 6 bases from J; bases unmatched to any gene: 15. CDR3 DNA: TGTGCCAGCAGCCGAACAGGGGGGAGTCGAATTTTCAATGAGCAGTTCTTC. This codes for CASSRTGGSRIFNEQFF.

A single count supports this clone. This chain uses TRBV7-2 with TRBJ2-2, with a tentative D call TRBD2 (6 bases). Trimming pared 5 bases from V and 8 bases from J, leaving 24 bases between. Germline lookup yields CDR1 SGHTA and CDR2 FQGNSA. There are 17 residues in the CDR3. CDR3 coding DNA: TGTGCCAGCAGCCCACAGGTGGGACTCCGCCCAGGAGGGGAGCTGTTTTTT. It encodes CASSPQVGLRPGGELFF.

The chain uses TRBV6-1 and TRBJ1-3; a weak D match, TRBD1 (6 bases). The V end was cut by 6 bases, the J end by 2 bases, with 8 bases between. Germline CDR1 reads MNHNS; CDR2 reads SASEGT. CDR3 size: 13 residues. The CDR3 DNA reads TGTGCCAGCAGGGGGGGCCCTGGAAACACCATATATTTT. Its translation is CASRGGPGNTIYF.

The V call is TRBV11-3, the J call TRBJ2-7; perhaps D is TRBD1 or TRBD2 (6 bases each). Germline CDR1 is SGHNT and CDR2 is YENEEA. CDR3 size: 13 residues. V dropped 4 bases and J dropped 7 bases, with 14 bases sitting between them. CDR3 region: CASSWGAQGEQYF. The CDR3 DNA follows: TGTGCCAGCAGCTGGGGGGCGCAAGGTGAGCAGTACTTC.

The V gene is TRBV7-6, the J gene TRBJ2-3; D ambiguous. The ends were cut back, 2 bases at V and 6 bases at J, with 12 bases in the middle. This CDR3 is built from 14 residues. Germline V gives CDR1 SGHVS, CDR2 FNYEAQ. CDR3 sequence reads: CASSLSLTSDTQYF. The CDR3 nucleotides are TGTGCCAGCAGCTTAAGTCTAACATCGGATACGCAGTATTTT.